The present TCR beta chain was sequenced within a study of T cell responses to AZD1222 COVID-19 vaccine. Generated by immunoSEQ multiplex PCR, the TCRdb table keeps only in-frame clones and is missing some. The table has about 140,000 clones, nearly 95% seen once. The receptor's source is an adult who received the AZD1222 COVID-19 vaccine. Sequenced here: peripheral blood, sampled 28 days after the second AZD1222 dose.

In DNA form, the CDR3 reads TGTGCCAGCAGCCCGAGTACGGGGGAAAGTGAAAAACTGTTTTTT. Its translation: CASSPSTGESEKLFF. The chain couples TRBV7-9 to TRBJ1-4, with D perhaps TRBD1 (5 bases). This CDR3 comprises 15 residues. Germline V gene sequence: CDR1 SEHNR, CDR2 FQNEAQ (reference sequence). Trimming left V 5 bases short and J 7 bases short, with 17 bases between.